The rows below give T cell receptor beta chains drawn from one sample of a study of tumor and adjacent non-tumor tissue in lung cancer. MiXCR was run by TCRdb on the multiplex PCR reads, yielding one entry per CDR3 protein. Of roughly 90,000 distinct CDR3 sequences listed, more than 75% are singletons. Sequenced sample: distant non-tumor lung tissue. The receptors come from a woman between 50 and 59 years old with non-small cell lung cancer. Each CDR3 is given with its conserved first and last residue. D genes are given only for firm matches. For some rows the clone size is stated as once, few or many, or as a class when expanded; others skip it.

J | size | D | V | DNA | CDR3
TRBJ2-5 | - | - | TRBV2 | TGTGCCAGCGAGCAGGGGACCAAGTACTTC | CASEQGTKYF
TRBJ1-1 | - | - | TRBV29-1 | TGCAGTCGCACAGGCCCCGGGGTGAACACTGAAGCTTTCTTT | CSRTGPGVNTEAFF
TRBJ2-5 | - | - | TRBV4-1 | TGCGCCAGCAAGCGGCGCTGGGATAGAGGATGGGCGGTCCCAGAGACCCAGTACTTC | CASKRRWDRGWAVPETQYF
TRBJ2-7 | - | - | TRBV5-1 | - | CTSSLALSGTGYRCEQYF
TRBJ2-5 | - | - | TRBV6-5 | TGTGTCAGCAAAGGGTGGAAGGAGTGGACGGTGCGGGCCCAGTATTTC | CVSKGWKEWTVRAQYF
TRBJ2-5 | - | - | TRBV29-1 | TGCAGCGCGAGGGAGGTGACCCATTACTTC | CSAREVTHYF
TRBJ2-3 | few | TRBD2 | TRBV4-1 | TGCGCCAGCAGCCAAGGCTACCTAGCGGGAGGGCCCACCGTATTGTCAGATACGCAGTATTTT | CASSQGYLAGGPTVLSDTQYF
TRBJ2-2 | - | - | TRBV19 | TGTGCCAGTAGTGTGGACACGAACACCGGGGAGCTGTTTTTT | CASSVDTNTGELFF
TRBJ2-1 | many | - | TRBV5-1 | TGCGCCAGCAGCTTTAACAGGGAGCGTGAGCAGTTCTTC | CASSFNREREQFF
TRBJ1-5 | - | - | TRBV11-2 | TGTGCCAACAGCTCAGGGAACGGGGGGGCCCAGCATTTT | CANSSGNGGAQHF
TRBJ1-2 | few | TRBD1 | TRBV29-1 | TGCAGTGTTGAAGGGAGGGACAGCGGCTCTGGCGACTACACCTTC | CSVEGRDSGSGDYTF
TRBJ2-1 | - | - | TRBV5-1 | TGCGCCAGCAGCTTGGAGACGTGTAGCTCCTACAATGAGCAGTTCTTC | CASSLETCSSYNEQFF
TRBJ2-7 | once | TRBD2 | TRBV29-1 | TGCAGCGTCGACGGTCTAGCGGGAGACGAACAGTACTTC | CSVDGLAGDEQYF
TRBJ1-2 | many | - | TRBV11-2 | TGTGCCAGCAGCTTAGAACCTCAGGGAATGGGCGGCTACACCTTC | CASSLEPQGMGGYTF
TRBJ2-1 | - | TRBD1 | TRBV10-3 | TGTGTCATCAGCGACCGACAGGGGGTAGGGAACAATGAGCAGTTCTTC | CVISDRQGVGNNEQFF
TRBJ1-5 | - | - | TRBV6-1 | TGTGCCCGCAGTGGCGTGAGTGAGGCCCAGCCCCAGCATTTT | CARSGVSEAQPQHF
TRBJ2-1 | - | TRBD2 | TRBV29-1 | TGCAGCGTTGAATATCCTCAGCGGGAGGGTTACAATGAGCAGTTGTTC | CSVEYPQREGYNEQLF
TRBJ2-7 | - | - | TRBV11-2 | TGTGCCAGCAGCCCCCCAAGGTACGAGCAGTACTTC | CASSPPRYEQYF
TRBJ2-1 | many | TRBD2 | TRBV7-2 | TGTGCCAGCAGCTTGCGCCCTAGCGGTTACAATGAGCAGTTCTTC | CASSLRPSGYNEQFF
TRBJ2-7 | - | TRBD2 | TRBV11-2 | TGTGCCAGCAGCATCGCACTAGCGGACACCTACGAGCAGTACTTC | CASSIALADTYEQYF
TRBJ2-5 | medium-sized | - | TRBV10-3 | TGTGCCGTCCGGACAGCGCAAGAGACCCAGTACTTC | CAVRTAQETQYF
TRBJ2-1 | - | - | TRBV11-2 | TGTGCCAGCAGCCCAGGGGGGCTAGCGGTGGTAGTTGAGCAGTTCTTC | CASSPGGLAVVVEQFF
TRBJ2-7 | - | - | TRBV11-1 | TGTGCCAGTAGCCCTCGACAGACTTCCTACGAACAGTACTTC | CASSPRQTSYEQYF
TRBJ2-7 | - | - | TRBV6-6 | TGTGCCAGCAGCCCCGGACCCCACTACGAGCAGTACTTC | CASSPGPHYEQYF
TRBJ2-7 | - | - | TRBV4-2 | TGTGCCAGCAGCCAAGAGCCTAGTGGGAGCTACCAACAGTACTTC | CASSQEPSGSYQQYF
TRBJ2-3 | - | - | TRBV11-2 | TGTATCAACAGCTTATCGGGAGATACGCAGTATTTT | CINSLSGDTQYF
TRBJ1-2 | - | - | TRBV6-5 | TGTGCCACCCTCTTTTCGAGGGCAGGAGCTAACTATGGCAACACCTTC | CATLFSRAGANYGNTF
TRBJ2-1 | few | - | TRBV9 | TGTGCCAGCAGCGCCGGGACGCTACCCGTCAATGAGCAGTTCTTC | CASSAGTLPVNEQFF
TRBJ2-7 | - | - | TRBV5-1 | TGCGCCAGCGGCCCGGTTGGAGTGGGGGTTCTGGACTACGAGCAGTACTTC | CASGPVGVGVLDYEQYF
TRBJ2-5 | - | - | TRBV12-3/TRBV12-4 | TGTGTCAGCCGTTTTGTGGGGGCGGGGGAGACCCAGTACTTC | CVSRFVGAGETQYF
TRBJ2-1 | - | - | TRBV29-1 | TGCAACGTTGTTGAAATGGATGTGCAGTTCTTC | CNVVEMDVQFF
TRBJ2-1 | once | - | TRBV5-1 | TGCGCCAGCAACAGCGAGCCCCGCTCCTACAATGAGCAGTTTTTC | CASNSEPRSYNEQFF
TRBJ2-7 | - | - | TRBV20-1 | TGCAGTACTAGTCACCGCCGGGCCCCCTACAAGCAGTACTTC | CSTSHRRAPYKQYF
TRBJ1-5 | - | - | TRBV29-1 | TGCAGCCTAGCTGGGAGGGGAATCAATCAGCCCCAGCATTTT | CSLAGRGINQPQHF
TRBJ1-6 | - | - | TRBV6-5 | TGTGCCCACGGTTACTTCAGACCGGGGGGAAATTCACCCCTCCACTTT | CAHGYFRPGGNSPLHF
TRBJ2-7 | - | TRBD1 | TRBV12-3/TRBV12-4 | TGTGCCATCACCCGGGACAGCCAACGCGAGCAATACTTC | CAITRDSQREQYF
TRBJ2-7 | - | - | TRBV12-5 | TGTGCTAGCTCCCGGGGCAATAGCTCCTACAAGCAGTACTTC | CASSRGNSSYKQYF
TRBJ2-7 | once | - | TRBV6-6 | TGTGTCAGCAGTCTCCCTCGGGGCGAGCAGTACTTC | CVSSLPRGEQYF
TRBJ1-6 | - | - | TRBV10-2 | TGCCCCAGCAGTGAGTCCGAGATGTCGCGTGGTTCACCCCTCCACTTT | CPSSESEMSRGSPLHF
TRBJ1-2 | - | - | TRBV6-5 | TGTGTCAGCAGTTACTCGCCCCCTAGGGTAGGCTACACCTTC | CVSSYSPPRVGYTF
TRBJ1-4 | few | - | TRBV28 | TGTACCAGCAGGCCTACAAGGGATAATGAGAAACTGTTTTTT | CTSRPTRDNEKLFF
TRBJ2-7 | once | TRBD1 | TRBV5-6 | TGTGCCAGCAGCGCGGACAGGGCCACGATCACCCTCTACGAGCAGTACTTC | CASSADRATITLYEQYF
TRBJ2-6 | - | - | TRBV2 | TGTGCCAGCGTCCGGACAGCTTCTGGGGCCAACGTCCTGACTTTC | CASVRTASGANVLTF
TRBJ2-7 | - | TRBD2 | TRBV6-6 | TGTGCCAGCACCACCGGGACTAGCTCCTACGATCAGTATTTC | CASTTGTSSYDQYF
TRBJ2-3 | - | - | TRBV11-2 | TGTGCTAGCAGCCATGAAAGGGCTAGCACAGATAAGCAGTATTTT | CASSHERASTDKQYF
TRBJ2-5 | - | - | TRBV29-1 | TGCAGCGTCGGAGATGGGTCTAGCGAAGAGACCCAGTACTTC | CSVGDGSSEETQYF
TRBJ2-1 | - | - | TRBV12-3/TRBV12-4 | TGTGTCAGCGGTTACGGGAATGAGCAATTCTTC | CVSGYGNEQFF
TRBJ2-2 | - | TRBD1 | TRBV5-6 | TGTTCCAGCAGTTTGGACCGGGGACAGGGGAGAACCGGGGAGCTGTTTTTT | CSSSLDRGQGRTGELFF
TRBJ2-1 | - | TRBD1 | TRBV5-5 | TGTGCCAGCAGCTCCGGGACAGGGATCAATGAGCAGTTATTC | CASSSGTGINEQLF
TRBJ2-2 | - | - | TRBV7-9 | TGTGCCAGCAGCTTGAGAGACTGGACGAACACCGGGGAGCTGTATTTT | CASSLRDWTNTGELYF
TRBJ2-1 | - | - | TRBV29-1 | TGCGGCATTGTTGAAATGAATGAGCAGTTCTTC | CGIVEMNEQFF
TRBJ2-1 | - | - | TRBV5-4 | TGTGTCTGCAGCTCGCTAGCGCTGAGCTCCTACAATGAGCAGTTCTTC | CVCSSLALSSYNEQFF
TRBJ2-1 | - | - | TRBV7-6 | TGTGCCAGCAGCTTAGAGGCTAGCGCTAACAATAAGCAGTTCTTC | CASSLEASANNKQFF
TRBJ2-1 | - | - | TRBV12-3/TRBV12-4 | TGTGCCAGCAGTTCCCCGGAACGGAGGTCTAATGAGCAGTTCTTC | CASSSPERRSNEQFF